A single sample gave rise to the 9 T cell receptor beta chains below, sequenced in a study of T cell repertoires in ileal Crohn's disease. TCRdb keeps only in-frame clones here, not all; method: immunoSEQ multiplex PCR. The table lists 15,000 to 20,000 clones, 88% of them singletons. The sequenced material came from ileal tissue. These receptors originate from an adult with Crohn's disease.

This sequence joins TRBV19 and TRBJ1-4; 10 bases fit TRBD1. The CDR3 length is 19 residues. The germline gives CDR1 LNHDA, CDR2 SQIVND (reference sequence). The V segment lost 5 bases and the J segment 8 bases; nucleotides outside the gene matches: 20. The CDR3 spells CASSLLPGQGPSPTEKLFF. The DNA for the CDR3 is TGTGCCAGTAGTTTACTTCCGGGACAGGGGCCATCTCCGACCGAAAAACTGTTTTTT.

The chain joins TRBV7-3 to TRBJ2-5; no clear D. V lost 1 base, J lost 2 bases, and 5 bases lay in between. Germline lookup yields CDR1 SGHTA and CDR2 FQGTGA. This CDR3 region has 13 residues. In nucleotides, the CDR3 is TGTGCCAGCAGCTTAAGCGGACAAGAGACCCAGTACTTC. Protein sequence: CASSLSGQETQYF.

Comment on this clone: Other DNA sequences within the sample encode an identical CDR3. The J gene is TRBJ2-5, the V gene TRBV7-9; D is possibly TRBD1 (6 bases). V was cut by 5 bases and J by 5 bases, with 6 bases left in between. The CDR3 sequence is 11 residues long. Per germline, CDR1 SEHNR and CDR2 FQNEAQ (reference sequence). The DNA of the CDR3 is TGTGCCAGCAGCAGGGGGGAGACCCAGTACTTC. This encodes CASSRGETQYF.

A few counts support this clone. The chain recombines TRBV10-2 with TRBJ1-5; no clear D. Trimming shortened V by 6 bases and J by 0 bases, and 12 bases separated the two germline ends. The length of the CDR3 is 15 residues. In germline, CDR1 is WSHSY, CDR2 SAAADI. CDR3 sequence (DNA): TGCGCCAGCAGCCCCCCTCTCTATAGCAATCAGCCCCAGCATTTT. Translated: CASSPPLYSNQPQHF.

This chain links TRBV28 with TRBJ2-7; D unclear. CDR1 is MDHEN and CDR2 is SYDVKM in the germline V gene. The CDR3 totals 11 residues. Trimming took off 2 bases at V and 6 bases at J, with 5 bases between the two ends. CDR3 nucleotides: TGTGCCAGCAGTTTAGGGCCCGAGCAGTACTTC. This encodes CASSLGPEQYF. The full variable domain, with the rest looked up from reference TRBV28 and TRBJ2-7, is DVKVTQSSRYLVKRTGEKVFLECVQDMDHENMFWYRQDPGLGLRLIYFSYDVKMKEKGDIPEGYSVSREKKERFSLILESASTNQTSMYLCASSLGPEQYFGPGTRLTVT.

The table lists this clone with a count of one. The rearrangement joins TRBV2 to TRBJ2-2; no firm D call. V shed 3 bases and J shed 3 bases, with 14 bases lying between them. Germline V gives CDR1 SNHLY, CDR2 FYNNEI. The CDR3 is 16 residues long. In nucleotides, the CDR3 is TGTGCCAGCAGTGATGTGCGAGACTGGGACACCGGGGAGCTGTTTTTT. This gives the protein CASSDVRDWDTGELFF.

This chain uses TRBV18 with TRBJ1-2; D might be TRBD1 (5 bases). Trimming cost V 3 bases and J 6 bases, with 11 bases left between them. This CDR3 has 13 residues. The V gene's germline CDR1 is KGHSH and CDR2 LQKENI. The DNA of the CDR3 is TGTGCCAGCTCACCTAAGGACAAGAATGGCTACACCTTC. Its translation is CASSPKDKNGYTF.

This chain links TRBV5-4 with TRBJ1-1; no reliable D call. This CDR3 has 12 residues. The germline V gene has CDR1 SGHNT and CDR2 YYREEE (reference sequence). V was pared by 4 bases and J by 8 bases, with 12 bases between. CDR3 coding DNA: TGTGCCAGCAGCGTGACCGCTAGGGAAGCTTTCTTT. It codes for CASSVTAREAFF.

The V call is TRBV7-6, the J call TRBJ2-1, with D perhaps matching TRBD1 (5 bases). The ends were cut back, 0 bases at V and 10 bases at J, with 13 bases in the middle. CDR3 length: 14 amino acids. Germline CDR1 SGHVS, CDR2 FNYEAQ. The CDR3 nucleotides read TGTGCCAGCAGCTTAGCGGGGCTCATGGGGGAGCAGTTCTTC. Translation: CASSLAGLMGEQFF.